Included here is one T cell receptor (beta chain) sequence, with context. Repertoires were generated with immunoSEQ multiplex PCR, while TCRdb's copy carries only in-frame clones and drops some. The sample yields about 60,000 clones, around 90% seen once. The data were obtained in a study of control samples from healthy donors and cancer patients. There are 15 residues in the CDR3. CDR1 is SGHAT and CDR2 is FQNNGV in the germline V gene. V was shortened by 1 base and J by 9 bases, with 13 bases between the two germline ends. The sequencing sample was made of PBMCs. The TCR originated in a man in his forties with colorectal cancer. The V call is TRBV11-2, the J call TRBJ1-6; tentatively, D is TRBD1 (5 bases). CDR3 sequence: CASSLVGGGFSPLHF. In nucleotides, the CDR3 is TGTGCCAGCAGCTTAGTGGGGGGGGGTTTTTCACCCCTCCACTTT.